This T cell receptor (beta chain) derives from a study of T cell responses to AZD1222 COVID-19 vaccine. J gave up 14 bases and V 1 base, and 11 bases lay outside the gene matches. Germline loops: CDR1 SGHTA, CDR2 FQGNSA. This CDR3 is 15 amino acids long. Of note for this clone: Its matching antigen is unknown.

Study results and caveats: Most donors were white British, females outnumbered males, and clonal diversity was possibly underestimated. Unmutated variant regions are reportedly targeted by nearly half of spike-specific TCRs.

Data came from immunoSEQ multiplex PCR; TCRdb stores just in-frame clones and leaves some out. The sample holds nearly 35,000 clones, 70% to 80% seen once. Here the sequenced sample was peripheral blood, taken 28 days after the second AZD1222 dose. The origin of this receptor is an adult who received the AZD1222 COVID-19 vaccine. This chain joins TRBV7-2 and TRBJ1-1; TRBD1 matches 12 bases. CDR3 bases: TGTGCCAGCAGCTTAGGGGACAGGGGGCGCGGGTTTAGGTTCTTT. Translating it yields CASSLGDRGRGFRFF.